This passage covers 23 T cell receptor beta chains from one sample sequenced in a study of blood T cell repertoires in COVID-19. The method was immunoSEQ multiplex PCR; TCRdb's version includes in-frame clones alone and lacks a portion of them. The data show 100,000 to 150,000 clones, 65% to 85% seen once. Sequenced sample: peripheral blood. The receptors originated from a woman of 80 years or more with acute or convalescent COVID-19.

CDR3 protein: CASSYLGQASGNTIYF. The CDR3 coding sequence is TGTGCCAGCAGCTACCTGGGACAGGCCTCTGGAAACACCATATATTTT. The chain couples TRBV5-6 to TRBJ1-3, with 8 bases lining up with TRBD1. CDR1 and CDR2 (germline): SGHDT, YYEEEE. The CDR3 runs 16 residues. Losses at the gene ends were 3 bases for V and 0 bases for J; bases not matched to a gene: 5.

The chain links TRBV11-2 to TRBJ2-7; D is ambiguous. The CDR3 has 13 residues. Looked up from germline, CDR1 is SGHAT and CDR2 is FQNNGV. Between the trimmed V and J ends, which lost 2 bases and 1 base, there was a span of 6 bases. This CDR3 is CASSLRESYEQYF. The CDR3 DNA is TGTGCCAGCAGCTTACGAGAGTCCTACGAGCAGTACTTC. Together with reference TRBV11-2 and TRBJ2-7, the CDR3 gives the full variable domain: EAGVAQSPRYKIIEKRQSVAFWCNPISGHATLYWYQQILGQGPKLLIQFQNNGVVDDSQLPKDRFSAERLKGVDSTLKIQPAKLEDSAVYLCASSLRESYEQYFGPGTRLTVT.

The genes are TRBV30 and TRBJ1-2, with D possibly being TRBD1 (6 bases). CDR1 and CDR2 (germline): GTSNPN, SVGIG (reference sequence). Trimming pared 3 bases from V and 5 bases from J, leaving 19 bases between. The CDR3 runs 15 residues. In DNA form, the CDR3 reads TGTGCCTGGAGGGAGAGGGGGGGCCCCCTATATGGCTACACCTTC. This codes for CAWRERGGPLYGYTF. The whole variable domain, filled in from reference TRBV30 and TRBJ1-2, reads SQTIHQWPATLVQPVGSPLSLECTVEGTSNPNLYWYRQAAGRGLQLLFYSVGIGQISSEVPQNLSASRPQDRQFILSSKKLLLSDSGFYLCAWRERGGPLYGYTFGSGTRLTVV.

The chain uses TRBV5-5 and TRBJ1-2; D is uncertain. The CDR3 loop spans 14 amino acids. CDR1 is SGHKS, CDR2 YYEKEE, per germline (reference sequence). V dropped 4 bases and J dropped 4 bases, with 14 bases sitting between them. CDR3 sequence: CASSPATSSYGYTF. The DNA for the CDR3 is TGTGCCAGCAGCCCTGCGACGTCTAGCTATGGCTACACCTTC. The full variable domain, rest sourced from reference TRBV5-5 and TRBJ1-2, is DAGVTQSPTHLIKTRGQQVTLRCSPISGHKSVSWYQQVLGQGPQFIFQYYEKEERGRGNFPDRFSARQFPNYSSELNVNALLLGDSALYLCASSPATSSYGYTFGSGTRLTVV.

The chain links TRBV7-2 to TRBJ2-3; 11 bases match TRBD2. The V gene's germline CDR1 is SGHTA and CDR2 FQGNSA. The CDR3 is 16 residues long. J was trimmed by 0 bases and V by 4 bases; bases with no gene match: 3. The CDR3 nucleotides read TGTGCCAGCAGCTCCGGGACTAGCGGAAGCACAGATACGCAGTATTTT. Protein: CASSSGTSGSTDTQYF.

The chain couples TRBV9 to TRBJ2-1, with D perhaps matching TRBD1 (6 bases). The CDR3 spans 14 residues. The V gene lost 2 bases and the J gene lost 10 bases, with 16 bases spanning the gap. Germline CDR1 SGDLS, CDR2 YYNGEE. This chain's CDR3 is CASSVVGGVDEQFF. DNA for the CDR3: TGTGCCAGCAGCGTCGTAGGGGGAGTGGACGAGCAGTTCTTC.

The chain has TRBV7-9 and TRBJ2-7; tentatively, D is TRBD1 (6 bases). CDR3 length: 15 residues. V was clipped by 3 bases and J by 2 bases, with 14 bases between them. CDR1 and CDR2 (germline): SEHNR, FQNEAQ (reference sequence). CDR3 region: CASSFTQTGPYEQYF. CDR3 nucleotides: TGTGCCAGCAGCTTTACCCAGACAGGCCCCTACGAGCAGTACTTC.

The V and J genes are TRBV5-1 and TRBJ1-4; TRBD1 agrees at 7 bases. The CDR3 is 15 residues long. V shed 3 bases, J shed 2 bases, and the junction held 4 bases outside the gene matches. Germline CDR1 and CDR2: SGHRS and YFSETQ. The CDR3 sequence: CASSSGQATNEKLFF. DNA for the CDR3: TGCGCCAGCAGCTCCGGACAGGCGACTAATGAAAAACTGTTTTTT.

The chain uses TRBV7-2 and TRBJ1-1; D may be TRBD1 (5 bases). The CDR3 runs to 16 residues. Germline lookup yields CDR1 SGHTA and CDR2 FQGNSA. Trimming cost V 5 bases and J 4 bases, with 20 bases left between them. The CDR3 here is CASSPSGGNGGTEAFF. The CDR3 DNA sequence: TGTGCCAGCAGCCCTAGTGGTGGGAACGGGGGCACTGAAGCTTTCTTT.

The chain carries TRBV4-3 and TRBJ2-3, with D possibly TRBD1 on 6 matching bases. The germline CDR1 and CDR2 sequences are LGHNA and YSLEER. V lost 0 bases and J 4 bases, leaving 11 bases between the germline ends. The CDR3 is 15 residues long. This CDR3 reads CASSQDFQGPDTQYF. The CDR3 nucleotides are TGCGCCAGCAGCCAAGATTTCCAGGGGCCAGATACGCAGTATTTT.

The V gene is TRBV27, the J gene TRBJ1-2; 9 nucleotides match TRBD1. The CDR3 runs to 15 residues. V shed 0 bases, J shed 5 bases, and the junction held 4 bases outside the gene matches. Germline CDR1 is MNHEY and CDR2 is SMNVEV (reference sequence). CDR3 nucleotide sequence: TGTGCCAGCAGTTTATCGGGGACAGGGTTATATGGCTACACCTTC. Translating it yields CASSLSGTGLYGYTF.

The chain has TRBV6-2 or TRBV6-3 and TRBJ1-2; 7 bases align to TRBD1. Trimming at V came to 5 bases and at J to 4 bases, leaving 7 bases not matched to a gene. Germline-derived CDR1 and CDR2 are MNHEY and SVGEGT. The CDR3 is made up of 14 amino acids. CDR3 loop: CASSRQQGSYGYTF. CDR3 nucleotide sequence: TGTGCCAGCAGTCGCCAACAGGGGAGCTATGGCTACACCTTC.

This clone was recorded a few times. The chain joins TRBV30 to TRBJ2-5, with D maybe TRBD1 (7 bases). This CDR3 is 13 amino acids long. V was cut by 5 bases and J by 6 bases, with 16 bases left in between. Germline-derived CDR1 and CDR2 are GTSNPN and SVGIG (reference sequence). In DNA, the CDR3 is TGTGCCTGGGCGGGACAGACGACTAAGACCCAGTACTTC. It specifies CAWAGQTTKTQYF.

The CDR3 nucleotides read TGCAGCGTCCCCCGGGGTGGGCTAGGTGGTGAGCAGTTCTTC. It translates to CSVPRGGLGGEQFF. The chain is built from TRBV29-1 and TRBJ2-1; a weak D match, TRBD2 (5 bases). The CDR3 is made up of 14 amino acids. The germline V gene encodes CDR1 SQVTM and CDR2 ANQGSEA. Trimming left V 6 bases short and J 9 bases short, with 21 bases between.

The gene calls are TRBV3-1 (or the pseudogene TRBV3-2) and TRBJ2-3; 10 nucleotides agree with TRBD2. Germline V gene lookup returns CDR1 LGHDT and CDR2 YNNKEL (reference sequence). V dropped 0 bases and J dropped 7; count of bases not matched to a gene: 7. The CDR3 has 16 residues. This CDR3 is CASSQDASGRSNTQYF. The DNA for the CDR3 is TGTGCCAGCAGCCAAGATGCTAGCGGGAGATCTAATACGCAGTATTTT.

This clone has only one observation. The rearrangement uses TRBV27 and TRBJ2-7; 11 bases are a match to TRBD2. Germline V gives CDR1 MNHEY, CDR2 SMNVEV (reference sequence). CDR3 length equals 15 residues. The J segment lost 2 bases and the V segment lost 5 bases, leaving 5 bases of the junction unmatched. Here the CDR3 reads CASSLGTSGTYEQYF. CDR3 coding DNA: TGTGCCAGCAGTCTCGGGACTAGCGGCACCTACGAGCAGTACTTC.

This clone was detected only a few times. This same CDR3 is encoded by further DNA sequences in the sample. The V and J genes are TRBV5-1 and TRBJ1-4; possibly TRBD1 for D (6 bases). Germline-derived CDR1 and CDR2 are SGHRS and YFSETQ. Deletions cut 0 bases from V and 7 bases from J, with 10 bases between. The CDR3 covers 14 residues. Here the CDR3 reads CASSLEQGVEKLFF. The CDR3 region has the DNA TGCGCCAGCAGCTTGGAACAGGGAGTTGAAAAACTGTTTTTT.

The chain joins TRBV7-8 to TRBJ1-5; D is uncertain. The CDR3 sequence is 14 residues long. Deletions cut 5 bases from V and 3 bases from J, with 11 bases between. CDR1 is SGHVS, CDR2 FQNEAQ, per germline. The CDR3 loop is CASSPAGFNQPQHF. The CDR3 DNA follows: TGTGCCAGCAGCCCGGCCGGGTTCAATCAGCCCCAGCATTTT. Supplemented by reference TRBV7-8 and TRBJ1-5, the full variable domain reads GAGVSQSPRYKVAKRGQDVALRCDPISGHVSLFWYQQALGQGPEFLTYFQNEAQLDKSGLPSDRFFAERPEGSVSTLKIQRTQQEDSAVYLCASSPAGFNQPQHFGDGTRLSIL.

The V call is TRBV7-2, the J call TRBJ2-7; 11 bases are a match to TRBD1. CDR1 and CDR2 from the germline V gene are SGHTA and FQGNSA. The CDR3 has 16 amino acids. V dropped 2 bases and J dropped 2; count of bases not matched to a gene: 5. The CDR3 spells CASSLSGTGGTYEQYF. The CDR3 nucleotides read TGTGCCAGCAGCTTATCCGGGACAGGGGGTACCTACGAGCAGTACTTC.

The chain couples TRBV6-5 to TRBJ1-1; the match to TRBD1 covers 10 bases. The junction had 5 bases not matched to a gene; V was cut back by 7 bases and J by 6 bases. The CDR3 consists of 13 residues. Per the germline V gene, CDR1 is MNHEY and CDR2 is SVGAGI. The DNA of the CDR3 is TGTGCCAGCAAGACGACAGGGGGCCCTGAAGCTTTCTTT. This codes for CASKTTGGPEAFF.

CDR3 amino acids: CASSLGRQQGTDTQYF. In DNA, the CDR3 is TGCGCCAGCAGCCTGGGGAGACAGCAGGGCACAGATACGCAGTATTTT. This sequence joins TRBV5-1 and TRBJ2-3; D is perhaps TRBD1 or TRBD2 (5 bases each). CDR3 size: 16 residues. Trimming took off 4 bases at V and 1 base at J, with 16 bases between the two ends. CDR1 and CDR2 from the germline V gene are SGHRS and YFSETQ.

This chain joins TRBV3-1 (or the pseudogene TRBV3-2) and TRBJ2-7; 7 bases are a match to TRBD2. The CDR3 length is 15 residues. V shed 4 bases, J shed 5 bases, and the junction held 11 bases outside the gene matches. Germline V gives CDR1 LGHDT, CDR2 YNNKEL (reference sequence). The CDR3 DNA follows: TGTGCCAGCAGCCGTGTAGGCGCGGGAGACGACGAGCAGTACTTC. As protein: CASSRVGAGDDEQYF.

V usage is TRBV4-3 and J usage is TRBJ2-1; 8 bases are a match to TRBD2. The CDR3 length is 15 residues. The V gene end was trimmed by 1 base and the J gene end by 7 bases; junction bases not matched to a gene: 6. Germline values: CDR1 LGHNA, CDR2 YSLEER. DNA of the CDR3: TGCGCCAGCAGCCAAGGTCCCGGGAGGGGGAATGAGCAGTTCTTC. Encoded protein: CASSQGPGRGNEQFF.